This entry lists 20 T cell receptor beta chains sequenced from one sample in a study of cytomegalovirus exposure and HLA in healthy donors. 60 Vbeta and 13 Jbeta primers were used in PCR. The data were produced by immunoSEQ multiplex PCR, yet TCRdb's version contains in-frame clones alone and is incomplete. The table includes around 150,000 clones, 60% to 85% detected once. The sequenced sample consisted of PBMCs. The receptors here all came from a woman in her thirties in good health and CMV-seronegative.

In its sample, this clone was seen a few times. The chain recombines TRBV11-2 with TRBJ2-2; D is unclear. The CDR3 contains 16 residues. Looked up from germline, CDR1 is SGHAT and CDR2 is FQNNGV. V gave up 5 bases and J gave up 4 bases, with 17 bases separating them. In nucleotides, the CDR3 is TGTGCCAGCAGCCCGGTCGTGTTATCGATCACCGGGGAGCTGTTTTTT. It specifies CASSPVVLSITGELFF. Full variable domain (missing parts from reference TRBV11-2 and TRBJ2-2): EAGVAQSPRYKIIEKRQSVAFWCNPISGHATLYWYQQILGQGPKLLIQFQNNGVVDDSQLPKDRFSAERLKGVDSTLKIQPAKLEDSAVYLCASSPVVLSITGELFFGEGSRLTVL.

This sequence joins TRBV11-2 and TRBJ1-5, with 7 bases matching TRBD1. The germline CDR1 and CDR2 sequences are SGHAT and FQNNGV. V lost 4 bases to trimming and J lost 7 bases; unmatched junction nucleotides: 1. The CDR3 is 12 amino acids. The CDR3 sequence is CASSSGGQPQHF. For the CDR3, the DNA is TGTGCCAGCAGCTCAGGGGGACAGCCCCAGCATTTT.

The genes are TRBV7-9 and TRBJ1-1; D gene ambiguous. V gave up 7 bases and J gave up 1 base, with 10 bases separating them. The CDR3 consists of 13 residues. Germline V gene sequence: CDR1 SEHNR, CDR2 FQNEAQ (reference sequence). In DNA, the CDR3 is TGTGCCAGCACTGACGAGGGGAACACTGAAGCTTTCTTT. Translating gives CASTDEGNTEAFF.

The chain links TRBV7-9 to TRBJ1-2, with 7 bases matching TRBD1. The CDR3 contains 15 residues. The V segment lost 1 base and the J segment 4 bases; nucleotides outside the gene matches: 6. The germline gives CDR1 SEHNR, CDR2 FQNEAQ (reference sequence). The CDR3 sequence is CASSLERTGLYGYTF. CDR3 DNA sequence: TGTGCCAGCAGCTTAGAGAGGACAGGCCTCTATGGCTACACCTTC.

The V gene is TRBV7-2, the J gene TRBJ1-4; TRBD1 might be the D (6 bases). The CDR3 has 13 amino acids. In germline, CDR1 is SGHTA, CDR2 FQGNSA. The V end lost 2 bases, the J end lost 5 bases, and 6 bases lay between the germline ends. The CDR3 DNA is TGTGCCAGCAGCTTACAGGGGAATGAAAAACTGTTTTTT. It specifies CASSLQGNEKLFF.

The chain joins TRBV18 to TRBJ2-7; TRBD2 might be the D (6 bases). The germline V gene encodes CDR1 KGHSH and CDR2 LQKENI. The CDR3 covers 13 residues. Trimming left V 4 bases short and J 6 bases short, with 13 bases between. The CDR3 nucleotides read TGTGCCAGCTCACAAGACGGGAGCTCCGAGCAGTACTTC. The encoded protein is CASSQDGSSEQYF.

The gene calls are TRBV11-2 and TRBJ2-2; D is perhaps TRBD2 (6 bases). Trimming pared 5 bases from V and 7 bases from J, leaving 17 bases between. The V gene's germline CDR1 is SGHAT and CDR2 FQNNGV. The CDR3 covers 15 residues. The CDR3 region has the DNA TGTGCCAGCAGCCATCATAGCGGTGAGGGCGGGGAGCTGTTTTTT. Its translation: CASSHHSGEGGELFF.

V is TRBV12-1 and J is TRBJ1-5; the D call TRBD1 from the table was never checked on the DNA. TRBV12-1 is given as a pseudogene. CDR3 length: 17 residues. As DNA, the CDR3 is TGTGCCAGCAGCTGGGAGACAGGGGATAGGAGCAATCAGCCCCAGCATTTT. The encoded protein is CASSWETGDRSNQPQHF.

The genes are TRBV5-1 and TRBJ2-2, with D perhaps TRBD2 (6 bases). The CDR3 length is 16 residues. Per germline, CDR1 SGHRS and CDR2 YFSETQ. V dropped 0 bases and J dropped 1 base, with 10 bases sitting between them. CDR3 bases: TGCGCCAGCAGCTTGGTGGCCGGGGGGAACACCGGGGAGCTGTTTTTT. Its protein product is CASSLVAGGNTGELFF.

The CDR3 loop reads CASSLAAGEAFF. The CDR3 DNA reads TGTGCCAGCAGCCTCGCGGCCGGGGAAGCTTTCTTT. The chain employs TRBV7-6 and TRBJ1-1; D gene unclear. The CDR3 runs to 12 residues. Looked up from germline, CDR1 is SGHVS and CDR2 is FNYEAQ. Trimming removed 5 bases from V and 8 bases from J, with 12 bases in between.

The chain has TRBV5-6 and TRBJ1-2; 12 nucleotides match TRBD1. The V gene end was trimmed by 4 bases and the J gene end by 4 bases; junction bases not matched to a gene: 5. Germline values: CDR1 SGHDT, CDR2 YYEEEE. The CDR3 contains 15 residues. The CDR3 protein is CASSERDRGPYGYTF. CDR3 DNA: TGTGCCAGCAGCGAACGGGACAGGGGGCCCTATGGCTACACCTTC.

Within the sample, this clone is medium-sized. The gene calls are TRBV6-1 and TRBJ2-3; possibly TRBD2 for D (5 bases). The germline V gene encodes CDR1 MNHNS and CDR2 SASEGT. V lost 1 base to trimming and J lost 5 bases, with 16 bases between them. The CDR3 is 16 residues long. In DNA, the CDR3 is TGTGCCAGCAGTGAAGAACCCGGTCGGGGAAGAGATACGCAGTATTTT. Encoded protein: CASSEEPGRGRDTQYF.

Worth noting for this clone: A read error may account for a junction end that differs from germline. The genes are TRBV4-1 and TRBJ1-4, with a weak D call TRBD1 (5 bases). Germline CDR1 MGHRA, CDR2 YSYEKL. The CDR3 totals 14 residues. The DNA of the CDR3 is TGTGCCAGCAGCCAAGATGGGACTAAGGAAAAACTGTTTTTT. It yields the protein CASSQDGTKEKLFF.

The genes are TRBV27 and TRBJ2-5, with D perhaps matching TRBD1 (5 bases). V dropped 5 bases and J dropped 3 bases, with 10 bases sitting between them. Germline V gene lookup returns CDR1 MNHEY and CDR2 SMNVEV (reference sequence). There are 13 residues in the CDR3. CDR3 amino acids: CASSNRFKETQYF. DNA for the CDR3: TGTGCCAGCAGTAACAGGTTCAAAGAGACCCAGTACTTC.

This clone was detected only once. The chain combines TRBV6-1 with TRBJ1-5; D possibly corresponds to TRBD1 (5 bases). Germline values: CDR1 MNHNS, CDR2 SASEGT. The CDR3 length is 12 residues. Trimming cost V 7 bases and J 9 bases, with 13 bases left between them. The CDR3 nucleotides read TGTGCCAGCAATCCGGACGACAGGCCCCAGCATTTT. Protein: CASNPDDRPQHF.

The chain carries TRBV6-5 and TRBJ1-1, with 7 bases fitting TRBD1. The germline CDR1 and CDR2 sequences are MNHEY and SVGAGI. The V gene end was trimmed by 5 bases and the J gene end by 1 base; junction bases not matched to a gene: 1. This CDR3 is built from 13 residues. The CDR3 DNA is TGTGCCAGCAGTGGACAGGAGAACACTGAAGCTTTCTTT. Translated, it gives CASSGQENTEAFF.

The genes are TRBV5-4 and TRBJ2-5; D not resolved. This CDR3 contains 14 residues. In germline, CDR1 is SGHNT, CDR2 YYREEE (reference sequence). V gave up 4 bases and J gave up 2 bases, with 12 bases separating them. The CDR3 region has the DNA TGTGCCAGCAGCCCGGCTACAGTTCAAGAGACCCAGTACTTC. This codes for CASSPATVQETQYF. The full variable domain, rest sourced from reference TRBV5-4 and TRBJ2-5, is ETGVTQSPTHLIKTRGQQVTLRCSSQSGHNTVSWYQQALGQGPQFIFQYYREEENGRGNFPPRFSGLQFPNYSSELNVNALELDDSALYLCASSPATVQETQYFGPGTRLLVL.

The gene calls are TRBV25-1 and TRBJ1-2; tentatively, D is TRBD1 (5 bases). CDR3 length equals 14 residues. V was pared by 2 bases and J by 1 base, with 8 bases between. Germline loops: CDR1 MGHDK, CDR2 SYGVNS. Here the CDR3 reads CASSEQGFNYGYTF. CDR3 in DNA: TGTGCCAGCAGTGAACAGGGATTTAACTATGGCTACACCTTC.

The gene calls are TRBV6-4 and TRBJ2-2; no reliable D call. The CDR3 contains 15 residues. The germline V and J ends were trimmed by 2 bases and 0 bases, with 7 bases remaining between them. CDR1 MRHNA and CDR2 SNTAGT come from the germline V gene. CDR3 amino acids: CASSDGLTNTGELFF. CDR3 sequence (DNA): TGTGCCAGCAGTGACGGGCTAACGAACACCGGGGAGCTGTTTTTT.

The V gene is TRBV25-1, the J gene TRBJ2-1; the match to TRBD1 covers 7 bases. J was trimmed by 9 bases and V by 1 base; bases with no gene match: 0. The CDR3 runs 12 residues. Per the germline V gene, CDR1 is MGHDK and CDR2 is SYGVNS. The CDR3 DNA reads TGTGCCAGCAGTGAATCAGGGGGTGAGCAGTTCTTC. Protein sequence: CASSESGGEQFF.